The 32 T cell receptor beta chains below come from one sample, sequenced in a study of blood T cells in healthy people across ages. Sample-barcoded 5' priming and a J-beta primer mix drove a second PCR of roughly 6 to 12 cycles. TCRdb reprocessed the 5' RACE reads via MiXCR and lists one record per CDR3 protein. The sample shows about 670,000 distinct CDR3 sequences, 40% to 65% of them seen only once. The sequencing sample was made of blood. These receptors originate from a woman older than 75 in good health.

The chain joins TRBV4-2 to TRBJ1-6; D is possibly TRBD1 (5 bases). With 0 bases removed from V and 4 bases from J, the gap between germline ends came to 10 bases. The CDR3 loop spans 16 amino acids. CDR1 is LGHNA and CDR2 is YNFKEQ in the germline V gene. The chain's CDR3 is CASSQDMTVYNSPLHF. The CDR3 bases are TGTGCCAGCAGCCAAGATATGACAGTATATAATTCACCCCTCCACTTT.

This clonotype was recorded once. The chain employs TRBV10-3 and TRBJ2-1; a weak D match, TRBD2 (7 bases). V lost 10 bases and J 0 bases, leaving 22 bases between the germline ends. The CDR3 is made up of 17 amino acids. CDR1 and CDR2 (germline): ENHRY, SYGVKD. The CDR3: CASGKRGGLSSYNEQFF. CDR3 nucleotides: TGTGCCAGCGGAAAAAGGGGGGGACTGAGCTCCTACAATGAGCAGTTCTTC.

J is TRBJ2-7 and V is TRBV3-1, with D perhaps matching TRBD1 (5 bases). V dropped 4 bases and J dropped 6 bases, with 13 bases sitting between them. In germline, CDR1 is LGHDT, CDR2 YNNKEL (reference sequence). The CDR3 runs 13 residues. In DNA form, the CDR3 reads TGTGCCAGCAGCCGCCAGGGTTGGGGCGAGCAGTACTTC. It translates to CASSRQGWGEQYF.

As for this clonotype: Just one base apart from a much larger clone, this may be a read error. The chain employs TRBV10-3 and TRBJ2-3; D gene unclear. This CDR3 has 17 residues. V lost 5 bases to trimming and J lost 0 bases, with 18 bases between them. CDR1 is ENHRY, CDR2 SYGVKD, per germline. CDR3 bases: TGTGCCATCAGTAAAACCAAAGGCGGTTCTAGCACAGATACGCAGTATTTT. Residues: CAISKTKGGSSTDTQYF.

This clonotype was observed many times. The CDR3, as DNA: TGCGCCAGCAGATTAGCGGGAGGCGGCACCGGGGAGCTGTTTTTT. Translated, it gives CASRLAGGGTGELFF. The J gene is TRBJ2-2, the V gene TRBV5-1, with TRBD2 identical over 10 bases. V lost 5 bases and J lost 4; bases outside the gene matches: 5. This CDR3 contains 15 residues. CDR1 is SGHRS, CDR2 YFSETQ, per germline. Looking up the rest from reference TRBV5-1 and TRBJ2-2 gives the full variable domain: KAGVTQTPRYLIKTRGQQVTLSCSPISGHRSVSWYQQTPGQGLQFLFEYFSETQRNKGNFPGRFSGRQFSNSRSEMNVSTLELGDSALYLCASRLAGGGTGELFFGEGSRLTVL.

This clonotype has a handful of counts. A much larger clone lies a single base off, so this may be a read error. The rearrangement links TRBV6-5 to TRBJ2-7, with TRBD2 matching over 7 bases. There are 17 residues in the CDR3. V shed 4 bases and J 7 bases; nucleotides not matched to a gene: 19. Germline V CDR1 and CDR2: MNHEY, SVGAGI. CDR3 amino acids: CASSSRRAGVSYNEQYF. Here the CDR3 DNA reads TGTGCCAGCAGTTCGCGCCGGGCGGGAGTGTCCTACAATGAGCAGTACTTC.

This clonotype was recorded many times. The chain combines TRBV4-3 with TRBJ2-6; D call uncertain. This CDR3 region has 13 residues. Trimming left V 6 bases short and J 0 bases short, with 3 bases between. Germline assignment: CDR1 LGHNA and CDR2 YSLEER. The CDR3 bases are TGCGCCAGCAGTGGCTCTGGGGCCAACGTCCTGACTTTC. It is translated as CASSGSGANVLTF.

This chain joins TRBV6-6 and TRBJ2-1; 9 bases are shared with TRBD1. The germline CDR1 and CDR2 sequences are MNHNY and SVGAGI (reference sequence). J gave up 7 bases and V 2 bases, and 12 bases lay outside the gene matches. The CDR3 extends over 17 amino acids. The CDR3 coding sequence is TGTGCCAGCAGTTACGGGATACAGGGGGCGTCGACGAATGAGCAGTTCTTC. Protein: CASSYGIQGASTNEQFF.

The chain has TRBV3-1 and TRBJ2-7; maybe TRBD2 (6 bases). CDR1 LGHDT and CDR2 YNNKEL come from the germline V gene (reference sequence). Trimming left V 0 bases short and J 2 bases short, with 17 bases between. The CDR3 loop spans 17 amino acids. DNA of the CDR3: TGTGCCAGCAGCCAAGATTATTCGGGCGGGGCCACCTACGAGCAGTACTTC. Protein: CASSQDYSGGATYEQYF.

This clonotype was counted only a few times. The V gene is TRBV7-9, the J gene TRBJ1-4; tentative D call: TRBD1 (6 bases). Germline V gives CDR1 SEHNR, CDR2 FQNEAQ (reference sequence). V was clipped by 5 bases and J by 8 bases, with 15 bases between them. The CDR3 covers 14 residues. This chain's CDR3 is CASSVRRGEEKLFF. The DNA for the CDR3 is TGTGCCAGCAGCGTCCGCAGGGGAGAAGAAAAACTGTTTTTT.

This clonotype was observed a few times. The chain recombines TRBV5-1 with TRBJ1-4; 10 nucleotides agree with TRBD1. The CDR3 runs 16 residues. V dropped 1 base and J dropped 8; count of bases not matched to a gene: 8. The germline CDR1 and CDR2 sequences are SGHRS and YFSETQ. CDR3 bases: TGCGCCAGCAGCTTGTTTGGGACAGGGGATATCGAAAAACTGTTTTTT. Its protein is CASSLFGTGDIEKLFF.

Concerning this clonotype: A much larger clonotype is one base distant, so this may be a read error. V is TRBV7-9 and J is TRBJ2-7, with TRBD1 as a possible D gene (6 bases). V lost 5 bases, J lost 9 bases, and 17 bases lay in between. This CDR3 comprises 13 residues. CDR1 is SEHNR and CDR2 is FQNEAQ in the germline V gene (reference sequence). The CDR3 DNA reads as TGTGCCAGCAGCCGGGCGGACAGTAACGCGCAGTACTTC. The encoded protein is CASSRADSNAQYF.

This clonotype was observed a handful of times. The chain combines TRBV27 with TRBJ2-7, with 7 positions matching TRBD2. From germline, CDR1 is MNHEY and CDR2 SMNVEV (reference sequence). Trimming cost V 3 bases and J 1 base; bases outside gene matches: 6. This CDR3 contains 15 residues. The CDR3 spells CASSLGRAGSYEQYF. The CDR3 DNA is TGTGCCAGCAGTTTGGGACGAGCGGGATCCTACGAGCAGTACTTC.

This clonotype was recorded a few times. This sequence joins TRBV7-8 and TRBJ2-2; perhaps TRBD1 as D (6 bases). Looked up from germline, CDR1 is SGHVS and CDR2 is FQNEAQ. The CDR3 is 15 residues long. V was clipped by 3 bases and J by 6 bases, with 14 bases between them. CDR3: CASSLPAGAAGELFF. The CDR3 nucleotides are TGTGCCAGCAGCTTGCCGGCAGGGGCGGCCGGGGAGCTGTTTTTT. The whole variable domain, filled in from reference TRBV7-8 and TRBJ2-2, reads GAGVSQSPRYKVAKRGQDVALRCDPISGHVSLFWYQQALGQGPEFLTYFQNEAQLDKSGLPSDRFFAERPEGSVSTLKIQRTQQEDSAVYLCASSLPAGAAGELFFGEGSRLTVL.

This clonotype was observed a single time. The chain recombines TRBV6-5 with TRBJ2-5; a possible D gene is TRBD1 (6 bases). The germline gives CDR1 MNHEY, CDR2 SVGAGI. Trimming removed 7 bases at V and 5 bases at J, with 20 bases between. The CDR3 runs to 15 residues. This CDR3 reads CASTPDSIGGETQYF. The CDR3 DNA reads TGTGCCAGCACTCCGGACAGCATCGGTGGGGAGACCCAGTACTTC.

CDR3 loop: CASSVGPAYEQYF. As DNA, the CDR3 is TGTGCCAGCAGCGTAGGTCCAGCCTACGAGCAGTACTTC. The V call is TRBV7-6, the J call TRBJ2-7; D gene uncertain. CDR3 length: 13 residues. Germline loops: CDR1 SGHVS, CDR2 FNYEAQ. The germline V and J ends were trimmed by 5 bases and 2 bases, with 10 bases remaining between them.

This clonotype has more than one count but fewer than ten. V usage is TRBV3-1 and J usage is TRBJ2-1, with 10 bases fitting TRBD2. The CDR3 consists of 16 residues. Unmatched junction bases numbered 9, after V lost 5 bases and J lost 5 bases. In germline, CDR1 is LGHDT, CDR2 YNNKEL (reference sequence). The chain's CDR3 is CASSYGRTSGNNEQFF. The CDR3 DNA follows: TGTGCCAGCAGCTATGGTAGGACTAGCGGAAACAATGAGCAGTTCTTC.

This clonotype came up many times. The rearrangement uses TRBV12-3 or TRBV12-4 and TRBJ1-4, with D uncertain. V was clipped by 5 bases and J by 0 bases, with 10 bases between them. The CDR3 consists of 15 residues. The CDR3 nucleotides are TGTGCCAGCAGTCCCTCCTACGCAACTAATGAAAAACTGTTTTTT. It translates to CASSPSYATNEKLFF.

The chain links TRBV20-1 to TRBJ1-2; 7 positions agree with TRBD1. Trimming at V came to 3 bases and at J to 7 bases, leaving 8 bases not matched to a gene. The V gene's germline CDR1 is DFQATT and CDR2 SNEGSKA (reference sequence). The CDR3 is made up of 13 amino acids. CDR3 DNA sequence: TGCAGTGCTAGGGAACCGACAGGGTCTGGCTACACCTTC. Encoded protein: CSAREPTGSGYTF.

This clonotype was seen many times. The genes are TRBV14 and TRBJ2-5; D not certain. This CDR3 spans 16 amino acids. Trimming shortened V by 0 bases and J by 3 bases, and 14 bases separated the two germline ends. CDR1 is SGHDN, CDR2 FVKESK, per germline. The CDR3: CASSQDYWGREETQYF. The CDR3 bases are TGTGCCAGCAGCCAAGATTACTGGGGAAGGGAAGAGACCCAGTACTTC.

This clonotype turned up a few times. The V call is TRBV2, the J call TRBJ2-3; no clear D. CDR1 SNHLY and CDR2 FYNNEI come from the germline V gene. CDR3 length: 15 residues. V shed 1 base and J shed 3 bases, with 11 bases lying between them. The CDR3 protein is CASSEVWVRTDTQYF. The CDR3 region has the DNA TGTGCCAGCAGTGAAGTTTGGGTTAGAACAGATACGCAGTATTTT.

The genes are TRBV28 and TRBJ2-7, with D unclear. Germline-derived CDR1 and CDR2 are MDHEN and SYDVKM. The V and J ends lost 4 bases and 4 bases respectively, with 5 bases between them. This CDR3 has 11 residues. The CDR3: CASSSQYEQYF. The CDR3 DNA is TGTGCCAGCAGTTCCCAGTACGAGCAGTACTTC.

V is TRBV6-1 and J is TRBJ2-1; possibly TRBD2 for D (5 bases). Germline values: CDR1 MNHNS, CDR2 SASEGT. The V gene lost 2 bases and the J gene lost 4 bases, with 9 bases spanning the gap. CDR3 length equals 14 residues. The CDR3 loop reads CASSESGSYNEQFF. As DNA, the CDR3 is TGTGCCAGCAGTGAATCGGGAAGTTACAATGAGCAGTTCTTC.

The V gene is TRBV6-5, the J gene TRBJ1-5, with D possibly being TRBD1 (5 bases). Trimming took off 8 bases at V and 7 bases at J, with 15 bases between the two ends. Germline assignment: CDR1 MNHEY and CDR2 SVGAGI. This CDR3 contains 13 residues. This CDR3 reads CASGLRAGQPQHF. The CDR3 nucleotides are TGTGCCAGCGGGTTGAGGGCAGGGCAGCCCCAGCATTTT.

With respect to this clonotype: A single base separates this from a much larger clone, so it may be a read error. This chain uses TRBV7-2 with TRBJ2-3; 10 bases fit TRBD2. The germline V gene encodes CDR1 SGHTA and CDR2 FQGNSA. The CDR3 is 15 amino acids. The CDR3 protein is CAGSLLAGSLDTQYF. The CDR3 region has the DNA TGTGCCGGCAGCTTACTAGCGGGAAGCTTGGATACGCAGTATTTT.

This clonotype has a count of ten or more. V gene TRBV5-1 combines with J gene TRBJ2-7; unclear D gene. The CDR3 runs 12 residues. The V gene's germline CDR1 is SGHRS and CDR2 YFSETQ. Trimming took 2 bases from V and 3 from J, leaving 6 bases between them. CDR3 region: CASSLDNYEQYF. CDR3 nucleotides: TGCGCCAGCAGCTTAGACAACTACGAGCAGTACTTC.

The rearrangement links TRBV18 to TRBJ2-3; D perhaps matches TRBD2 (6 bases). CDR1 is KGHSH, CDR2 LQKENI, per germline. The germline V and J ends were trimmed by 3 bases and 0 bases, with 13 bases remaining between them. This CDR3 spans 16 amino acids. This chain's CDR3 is CASSPVADQSTDTQYF. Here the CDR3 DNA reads TGTGCCAGCTCACCCGTAGCGGACCAAAGCACAGATACGCAGTATTTT.

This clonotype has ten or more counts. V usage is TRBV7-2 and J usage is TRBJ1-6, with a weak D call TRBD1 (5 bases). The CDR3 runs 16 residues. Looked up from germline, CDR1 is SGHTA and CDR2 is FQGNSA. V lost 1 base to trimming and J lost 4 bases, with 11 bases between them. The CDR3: CASSLVAGGYNSPLHF. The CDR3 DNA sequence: TGTGCCAGCAGCTTAGTTGCCGGGGGTTATAATTCACCCCTCCACTTT.

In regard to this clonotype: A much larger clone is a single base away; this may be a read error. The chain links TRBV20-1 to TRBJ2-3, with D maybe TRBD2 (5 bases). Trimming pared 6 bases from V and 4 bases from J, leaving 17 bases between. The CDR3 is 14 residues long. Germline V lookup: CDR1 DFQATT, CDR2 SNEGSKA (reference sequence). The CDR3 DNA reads TGCAGTGCGAGCGATCGGGGTGGCCCAGATACGCAGTATTTT. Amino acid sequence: CSASDRGGPDTQYF.

Here the CDR3 DNA reads TGTGCCAGCAGTGAAAGTGAGGGCTCCTACAATGAGCAGTTCTTC. The encoded protein is CASSESEGSYNEQFF. V and J are TRBV2 and TRBJ2-1, with D maybe TRBD2 (5 bases). Germline CDR1 reads SNHLY; CDR2 reads FYNNEI. Trimming removed 2 bases from V and 0 bases from J, with 8 bases in between. The CDR3 has 15 residues.

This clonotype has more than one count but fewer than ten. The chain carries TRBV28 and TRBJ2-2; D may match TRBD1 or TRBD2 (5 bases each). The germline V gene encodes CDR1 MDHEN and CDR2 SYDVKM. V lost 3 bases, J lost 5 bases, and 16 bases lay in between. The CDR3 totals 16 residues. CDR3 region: CASSFRPGTRTGELFF. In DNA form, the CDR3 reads TGTGCCAGCAGTTTCCGACCCGGGACCAGGACCGGGGAGCTGTTTTTT.

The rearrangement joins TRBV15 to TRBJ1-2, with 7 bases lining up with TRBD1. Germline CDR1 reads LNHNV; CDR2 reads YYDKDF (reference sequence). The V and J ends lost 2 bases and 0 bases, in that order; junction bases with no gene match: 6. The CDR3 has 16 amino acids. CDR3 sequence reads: CATSRSQGPSNYGYTF. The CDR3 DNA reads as TGTGCCACCAGCAGATCACAGGGGCCCTCTAACTATGGCTACACCTTC.